This T cell receptor beta chain was captured by sequencing in a study of blood T cells in healthy people across ages. It was with a sample-barcoded 5' primer and a J-beta primer mix that a second PCR of about 6 to 12 cycles was run. A template-switch adaptor with 12 random nucleotides tagged each cDNA molecule. TCRdb reprocessed the 5' RACE reads via MiXCR and lists one record per CDR3 protein. The sample lists some 890,000 distinct CDR3 sequences, around 29% occurring once. This CDR3 is built from 16 residues. Study conclusions and caveats: Researchers said unsorted PBMCs prevented a conclusive naive versus antigen-experienced comparison.

The people who gave samples were healthy Caucasians from Russia, aged about 6 to 95. This clonotype appeared a few times. Antigen: not known. A read error may account for a junction end that differs from germline. These data were also filed under a second study, of T cells of mothers and their children.

V is TRBV12-3 or TRBV12-4 and J is TRBJ2-3, with D tentatively TRBD2 (6 bases). Sequencing input: blood. The receptor's source is a woman aged 40 to 50 in good health. CDR3 coding DNA: TGTGCCAGCAGTTTAATGCGCCGAGCGGGCTCAGATGCGCAGTATTTT. As protein: CASSLMRRAGSDAQYF.